These 25 T cell receptor beta chains were all obtained from the same sample, sequenced in a study of blood T cells in healthy people across ages. It was with a sample-barcoded 5' primer and a J-beta primer mix that a second PCR of roughly 7 to 12 cycles was run. TCRdb independently ran MiXCR on the 5' RACE reads; one entry per CDR3 protein. The top ten clones hold approximately 2.1% of a sample with over 1,500,000 distinct CDR3 sequences, about 50% of them seen once. The sample was blood. The source is a woman between 35 and 50 years old in good health.

The table lists this clonotype with a few counts. This chain joins TRBV4-1 and TRBJ2-7, with TRBD1 matching 8 bases. CDR3 size: 16 residues. Per the germline V gene, CDR1 is MGHRA and CDR2 is YSYEKL. Germline trimming cut 2 bases from V and 2 bases from J; bases unmatched to any gene: 8. The CDR3 coding sequence is TGCGCCAGCAGCCAATTATCCGGGACAGGAACCTACGAGCAGTACTTC. This codes for CASSQLSGTGTYEQYF.

With respect to this clonotype: Sequence at one end of the junction differs from germline and may be a read error. The CDR3 loop reads CASILGLGLETQYF. The CDR3 nucleotides read TGTGCCAGCATCTTAGGTTTGGGGTTGGAGACCCAGTACTTC. The chain uses TRBV7-9 and TRBJ2-5; no clear D gene. This CDR3 is built from 14 residues. Germline CDR1 SEHNR, CDR2 FQNEAQ (reference sequence).

The chain combines TRBV20-1 with TRBJ1-2, with 7 bases lining up with TRBD1. CDR3 length: 15 residues. The germline CDR1 and CDR2 sequences are DFQATT and SNEGSKA (reference sequence). Trimming removed 6 bases from V and 6 bases from J; junction bases left unmatched: 16. The CDR3 sequence: CSAYGGQPKGDGYTF. The CDR3 region has the DNA TGCAGTGCCTACGGGGGACAGCCGAAAGGGGATGGCTACACCTTC.

This clonotype has at least ten counts. The rearrangement uses TRBV7-2 and TRBJ2-7; no clear D. The germline V gene encodes CDR1 SGHTA and CDR2 FQGNSA. Trimming pared 2 bases from V and 0 bases from J, leaving 2 bases between. The CDR3 runs to 12 residues. The CDR3 protein is CASSLNSYEQYF. DNA of the CDR3: TGTGCCAGCAGCTTAAACTCCTACGAGCAGTACTTC.

The V call is TRBV27, the J call TRBJ2-5; D gene uncertain. The CDR3 length is 13 residues. Germline CDR1 and CDR2: MNHEY and SMNVEV (reference sequence). The ends were cut back, 0 bases at V and 7 bases at J, with 9 bases in the middle. Here the CDR3 reads CASSLSGSRTQYF. CDR3 DNA sequence: TGTGCCAGCAGTTTATCAGGGTCCAGGACCCAGTACTTC.

The chain carries TRBV18 and TRBJ1-2; TRBD1 might be the D (5 bases). Per the germline V gene, CDR1 is KGHSH and CDR2 is LQKENI. The ends were cut back, 3 bases at V and 4 bases at J, with 15 bases in the middle. There are 15 residues in the CDR3. The CDR3 is CASSPSDSPFYGYTF. The CDR3 bases are TGTGCCAGCTCACCTTCTGACAGTCCCTTCTATGGCTACACCTTC.

The chain carries TRBV7-8 and TRBJ2-5; D remains unclear. The germline CDR1 and CDR2 sequences are SGHVS and FQNEAQ. Trimming stripped 5 bases from V and 5 bases from J, with 12 bases between. The CDR3 covers 13 residues. CDR3 DNA sequence: TGTGCCAGCAGCCGTATACTCGGGGAGACCCAGTACTTC. Amino acids: CASSRILGETQYF.

A few counts support this clonotype. This chain links TRBV6-5 with TRBJ2-4; unclear D gene. There are 15 residues in the CDR3. Trimming stripped 5 bases from V and 0 bases from J, with 11 bases between. Germline CDR1 MNHEY, CDR2 SVGAGI. CDR3 DNA: TGTGCCAGCAGTCCGACTGCGTTAGCCAAAAACATTCAGTACTTC. Residues: CASSPTALAKNIQYF.

A few counts support this clonotype. The chain joins TRBV6-5 to TRBJ2-5; D might be TRBD1 or TRBD2, each matching 5 bases. The V and J ends lost 8 bases and 7 bases respectively, with 20 bases between them. CDR1 is MNHEY, CDR2 SVGAGI, per germline. This CDR3 region has 14 residues. CDR3 DNA sequence: TGTGCCAGCGCAACAAGGGACGGACGGCGGACCCAGTACTTC. The encoded protein is CASATRDGRRTQYF.

This clonotype was detected only a few times. J is TRBJ2-7 and V is TRBV27; D not resolved. CDR3 size: 13 residues. Per germline, CDR1 MNHEY and CDR2 SMNVEV (reference sequence). Deletions cut 3 bases from V and 3 bases from J, with 9 bases between. The CDR3 loop reads CASSFAVNYEQYF. The DNA of the CDR3 is TGTGCCAGCAGTTTCGCAGTTAACTACGAGCAGTACTTC.

As to this clonotype: This sequence may be a read error, since a much larger clone differs from it by one base. The chain has TRBV6-4 and TRBJ2-1; D is uncertain. CDR3 size: 13 residues. Trimming took 0 bases from V and 13 from J, leaving 13 bases between them. Germline loops: CDR1 MRHNA, CDR2 SNTAGT. The CDR3 loop reads CASSDSQVPVQFF. In DNA form, the CDR3 reads TGTGCCAGCAGTGACTCCCAGGTACCTGTACAGTTCTTC.

The gene calls are TRBV28 and TRBJ2-7; D might be TRBD2 (5 bases). TRBJ2-5 explains the end of the DNA better; the J call may be wrong. Germline lookup yields CDR1 MDHEN and CDR2 SYDVKM. The CDR3 runs 13 residues. CDR3 amino acids: CASRLPRGETQYF. The CDR3 DNA sequence: TGTGCCAGCAGATTACCCCGAGGGGAGACCCAGTACTTC.

The CDR3 region is CASTQARGGEAFF. The CDR3 DNA reads as TGTGCCAGTACCCAGGCCAGGGGGGGTGAAGCTTTCTTT. The chain carries TRBV7-3 and TRBJ1-1, with TRBD1 matching 7 bases. The CDR3 sequence is 13 residues long. V dropped 9 bases and J dropped 7; count of bases not matched to a gene: 11. Germline V gene data show CDR1 as SGHTA and CDR2 as FQGTGA.

This chain joins TRBV11-3 and TRBJ2-1; 8 bases map to TRBD2. Per germline, CDR1 SGHNT and CDR2 YENEEA. This CDR3 comprises 16 residues. Trimming at V came to 4 bases and at J to 0 bases, leaving 5 bases not matched to a gene. The CDR3 sequence: CASSSGGRLSYNEQFF. The CDR3 DNA is TGTGCCAGCAGCTCGGGGGGGCGGCTCTCCTACAATGAGCAGTTCTTC.

The sample holds a few counts of this clonotype. V is TRBV20-1 and J is TRBJ1-1, with D possibly being TRBD1 (5 bases). CDR3 length: 12 amino acids. V lost 3 bases and J lost 1, with 6 bases in between. Germline CDR1 reads DFQATT; CDR2 reads SNEGSKA (reference sequence). The CDR3 is CSARGQNTEAFF. Here the CDR3 DNA reads TGCAGTGCTAGGGGGCAGAACACTGAAGCTTTCTTT.

Only one count was recorded for this clonotype. The V and J genes are TRBV7-2 and TRBJ1-6; no firm D call. This CDR3 comprises 14 residues. Germline-derived CDR1 and CDR2 are SGHTA and FQGNSA. Trimming removed 3 bases at V and 3 bases at J, with 6 bases between. The CDR3 region has the DNA TGTGCCAGCAGCTTTGGGGACTATAATTCACCCCTCCACTTT. It encodes CASSFGDYNSPLHF.

This clonotype was observed a few times. The genes are TRBV20-1 and TRBJ2-1; 13 nucleotides match TRBD2. The V segment lost 4 bases and the J segment 9 bases; nucleotides outside the gene matches: 9. The germline V gene encodes CDR1 DFQATT and CDR2 SNEGSKA (reference sequence). There are 15 residues in the CDR3. CDR3 sequence reads: CSANQLAGGPAEQFF. In nucleotides, the CDR3 is TGCAGTGCTAACCAACTAGCGGGGGGGCCGGCTGAGCAGTTCTTC.

The gene calls are TRBV29-1 and TRBJ1-5, with TRBD1 matching 10 bases. The CDR3 length is 14 residues. The J segment lost 3 bases and the V segment lost 7 bases, leaving 6 bases of the junction unmatched. Germline CDR1 and CDR2: SQVTM and ANQGSEA. CDR3 nucleotide sequence: TGCAGCGCCCGGGACAGGGGTTTCAATCAGCCCCAGCATTTT. This translates into CSARDRGFNQPQHF. Together with reference TRBV29-1 and TRBJ1-5, the CDR3 gives the full variable domain: SAVISQKPSRDICQRGTSLTIQCQVDSQVTMMFWYRQQPGQSLTLIATANQGSEATYESGFVIDKFPISRPNLTFSTLTVSNMSPEDSSIYLCSARDRGFNQPQHFGDGTRLSIL.

This clonotype is a singleton in its sample. The chain links TRBV2 to TRBJ2-7; D is tentatively TRBD1 or TRBD2 (5 bases each). The J call is in doubt because the DNA end fits TRBJ2-5 better. CDR1 and CDR2 (germline): SNHLY, FYNNEI. The CDR3 has 15 amino acids. CDR3 protein: CASSALGAIRETQYF. CDR3 sequence (DNA): TGTGCCAGCAGCGCTCTCGGGGCAATTCGGGAGACCCAGTACTTC.

The chain couples TRBV27 to TRBJ2-1; D may be TRBD1 or TRBD2 (6 bases each). V lost 8 bases and J lost 2, with 19 bases in between. Germline lookup yields CDR1 MNHEY and CDR2 SMNVEV (reference sequence). The CDR3 is 16 amino acids. CDR3: CASGHLRGAAYNEQFF. The CDR3 nucleotides read TGTGCCAGCGGCCACTTGAGGGGGGCCGCCTACAATGAGCAGTTCTTC.

The chain has TRBV29-1 and TRBJ2-7, with 7 bases identical to TRBD1. After removal of 5 bases from V and 4 bases from J, the junction contained 20 bases not matched to a gene. Germline V CDR1 and CDR2: SQVTM, ANQGSEA. The CDR3 consists of 17 residues. DNA of the CDR3: TGCAGCGTTACAGTACTAGACAGGGAAAGGCTCGATTACGAGCAGTACTTC. This sequence encodes CSVTVLDRERLDYEQYF.

This chain connects TRBV11-2 to TRBJ2-6; D is undetermined. The length of the CDR3 is 17 residues. The V end lost 0 bases, the J end lost 0 bases, and 9 bases lay between the germline ends. CDR1 SGHAT and CDR2 FQNNGV come from the germline V gene. The chain's CDR3 is CASSLDRQSSGANVLTF. The CDR3 DNA reads as TGTGCCAGCAGCTTAGACAGGCAAAGCTCTGGGGCCAACGTCCTGACTTTC. The whole variable domain, remainder taken from reference TRBV11-2 and TRBJ2-6, is EAGVAQSPRYKIIEKRQSVAFWCNPISGHATLYWYQQILGQGPKLLIQFQNNGVVDDSQLPKDRFSAERLKGVDSTLKIQPAKLEDSAVYLCASSLDRQSSGANVLTFGAGSRLTVL.

V gene TRBV6-1 combines with J gene TRBJ2-5, with TRBD1 matching over 7 bases. The CDR3 is made up of 15 amino acids. CDR1 is MNHNS and CDR2 is SASEGT in the germline V gene. J was trimmed by 7 bases and V by 5 bases; bases with no gene match: 13. The CDR3 DNA reads TGTGCCAGCAGTAGCCGACAGGGCCGTGTCGGGACCCAGTACTTC. It specifies CASSSRQGRVGTQYF.

This chain links TRBV20-1 with TRBJ1-2; the D gene is possibly TRBD1 (5 bases). V was pared by 0 bases and J by 5 bases, with 13 bases between. Germline V CDR1 and CDR2: DFQATT, SNEGSKA (reference sequence). The CDR3 contains 14 residues. CDR3 coding DNA: TGCAGTGCTAGAGATCAAAAGGGGCGGTATGGCTACACCTTC. Encoded protein: CSARDQKGRYGYTF.

The gene calls are TRBV2 and TRBJ2-3; no clear D. Trimming removed 9 bases at V and 0 bases at J, with 10 bases between. Germline assignment: CDR1 SNHLY and CDR2 FYNNEI. This CDR3 has 13 residues. CDR3 residues: CASIQQSTDTQYF. CDR3 DNA: TGTGCCAGTATCCAGCAAAGCACAGATACGCAGTATTTT.